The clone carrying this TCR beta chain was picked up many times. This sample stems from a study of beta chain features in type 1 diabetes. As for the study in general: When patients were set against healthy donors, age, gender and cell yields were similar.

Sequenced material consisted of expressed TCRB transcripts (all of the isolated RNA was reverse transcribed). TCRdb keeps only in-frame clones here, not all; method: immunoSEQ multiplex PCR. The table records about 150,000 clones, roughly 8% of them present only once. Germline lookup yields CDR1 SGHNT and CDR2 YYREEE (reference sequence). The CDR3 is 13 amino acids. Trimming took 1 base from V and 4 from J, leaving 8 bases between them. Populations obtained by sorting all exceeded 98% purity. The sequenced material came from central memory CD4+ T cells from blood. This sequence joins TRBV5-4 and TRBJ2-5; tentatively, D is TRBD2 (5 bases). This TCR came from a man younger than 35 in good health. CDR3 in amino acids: CASSLKGRETQYF. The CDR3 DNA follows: TGTGCCAGCAGCTTGAAAGGGAGAGAGACCCAGTACTTC.